The 17 T cell receptor beta chains reported below all come from one sample, sequenced in a study of early T cells in non-severe SARS-CoV-2 infection. MiXCR, run by TCRdb on the 5' RACE reads, gives a single entry per CDR3 protein. The sample holds 60,000 or so distinct CDR3 sequences, about a tenth seen once. Sequencing was carried out using whole blood. These receptors were obtained from an adult who was a healthcare worker with PCR-confirmed SARS-CoV-2 infection or an uninfected control (not recorded which).

In its sample, this clonotype was seen many times. V gene TRBV11-2 combines with J gene TRBJ2-2; 7 nucleotides align to TRBD2. This CDR3 region has 21 residues. The germline V gene encodes CDR1 SGHAT and CDR2 FQNNGV. J lost 1 base, V lost 0 bases, and 17 bases had no gene match. CDR3 DNA sequence: TGTGCCAGCAGCTTAGATTGGGCAAGATGGCCAGCGGGGAGGAACACCGGGGAGCTGTTTTTT. Protein sequence: CASSLDWARWPAGRNTGELFF.

The table lists this clonotype with many counts. This chain links TRBV12-3 or TRBV12-4 with TRBJ1-2, with TRBD1 as a possible D gene (6 bases). V shed 2 bases and J shed 7 bases, with 11 bases lying between them. This CDR3 has 13 amino acids. Here the CDR3 reads CASSLPLGAGYTF. CDR3 DNA sequence: TGTGCCAGCAGTTTACCTTTGGGGGCTGGCTACACCTTC.

In its sample, this clonotype was seen a few times. The chain has TRBV2 and TRBJ1-1; D is unclear. Between the trimmed V and J ends, which lost 10 bases and 5 bases, there was a span of 14 bases. Germline-derived CDR1 and CDR2 are SNHLY and FYNNEI. The length of the CDR3 is 12 residues. CDR3 region: CANTVEKTEAFF. The CDR3 region has the DNA TGTGCCAACACAGTTGAGAAAACTGAAGCTTTCTTT.

Ten or more counts support this clonotype. The rearrangement links TRBV6-6 to TRBJ1-1, with D possibly TRBD1 on 5 matching bases. This CDR3 contains 13 residues. Germline V lookup: CDR1 MNHNY, CDR2 SVGAGI (reference sequence). Trimming removed 2 bases from V and 4 bases from J, with 8 bases in between. As DNA, the CDR3 is TGTGCCAGCAGTTACCTGGGGGGCACTGAAGCTTTCTTT. Amino acid sequence: CASSYLGGTEAFF.

The chain is built from TRBV5-1 and TRBJ2-4; no clear D gene. The CDR3 runs 18 residues. From germline, CDR1 is SGHRS and CDR2 YFSETQ. The ends were cut back, 1 base at V and 0 bases at J, with 17 bases in the middle. The CDR3 coding sequence is TGCGCCAGCAGCTTGACGACCCCCCCGATCCTAGCCAAAAACATTCAGTACTTC. This sequence encodes CASSLTTPPILAKNIQYF.

The rearrangement uses TRBV12-3 or TRBV12-4 and TRBJ2-7; 9 nucleotides agree with TRBD2. The trim removed 3 bases at V and 3 bases at J, leaving 3 bases unmatched. This CDR3 has 14 residues. The CDR3 sequence: CASSLSGGHYEQYF. The CDR3 DNA reads as TGTGCCAGCAGTTTGAGCGGGGGGCACTACGAGCAGTACTTC.

The sample holds a few counts of this clonotype. The chain combines TRBV12-3 or TRBV12-4 with TRBJ2-1, with D possibly matching TRBD2 (5 bases). CDR3 size: 14 residues. The V end was cut by 6 bases, the J end by 8 bases, with 17 bases between. CDR3 sequence reads: CASSGLSGLDEQFF. The CDR3 region has the DNA TGTGCCAGCAGCGGACTGTCTGGGTTGGATGAGCAGTTCTTC.

There are a few counts of this clonotype. The genes are TRBV7-8 and TRBJ2-7, with 12 bases aligning to TRBD1. Germline loops: CDR1 SGHVS, CDR2 FQNEAQ. CDR3 size: 15 residues. The V and J ends lost 2 bases and 8 bases, in that order; junction bases with no gene match: 7. The DNA for the CDR3 is TGTGCCAGCAGCTTAATGGGACAGGGGGCTACGCAGCAGTACTTC. Protein product: CASSLMGQGATQQYF.

The chain employs TRBV5-1 and TRBJ2-7; TRBD1 or TRBD2 may be the D gene (5 bases each). V was shortened by 0 bases and J by 3 bases, with 10 bases between the two germline ends. Germline lookup yields CDR1 SGHRS and CDR2 YFSETQ. The CDR3 runs 14 residues. As DNA, the CDR3 is TGCGCCAGCAGCTTGGCGGGGCCGGGCTACGAGCAGTACTTC. Encoded protein: CASSLAGPGYEQYF.

The V call is TRBV19, the J call TRBJ2-3; possible D gene TRBD1, 5 bases. The germline V gene encodes CDR1 LNHDA and CDR2 SQIVND (reference sequence). CDR3 size: 13 residues. Deletions cut 8 bases from V and 5 bases from J, with 14 bases between. The CDR3: CASVPREGDTQYF. The CDR3 region has the DNA TGTGCCAGTGTACCCAGGGAAGGAGATACGCAGTATTTT. Variable domain in full (rest from reference TRBV19 and TRBJ2-3): DGGITQSPKYLFRKEGQNVTLSCEQNLNHDAMYWYRQDPGQGLRLIYYSQIVNDFQKGDIAEGYSVSREKKESFPLTVTSAQKNPTAFYLCASVPREGDTQYFGPGTRLTVL.

The genes are TRBV29-1 and TRBJ2-7; D is unclear. Germline V gene sequence: CDR1 SQVTM, CDR2 ANQGSEA. V lost 5 bases to trimming and J lost 1 base, with 9 bases between them. This CDR3 spans 12 amino acids. The CDR3 DNA is TGCAGCGTTCTCCTAGTATCCTACGAGCAGTACTTC. Amino acids: CSVLLVSYEQYF.

This clonotype was counted only a few times. This chain uses TRBV19 with TRBJ1-2; no clear D gene. This CDR3 comprises 12 residues. Trimming left V 6 bases short and J 4 bases short, with 9 bases between. Germline CDR1 is LNHDA and CDR2 is SQIVND (reference sequence). This CDR3 reads CASSGGVYGYTF. In nucleotides, the CDR3 is TGTGCCAGTAGCGGCGGTGTCTATGGCTACACCTTC. The whole variable domain, remainder taken from reference TRBV19 and TRBJ1-2, is DGGITQSPKYLFRKEGQNVTLSCEQNLNHDAMYWYRQDPGQGLRLIYYSQIVNDFQKGDIAEGYSVSREKKESFPLTVTSAQKNPTAFYLCASSGGVYGYTFGSGTRLTVV.

This clonotype was found a few times. The chain links TRBV5-1 to TRBJ1-1; D call uncertain. The V end was cut by 4 bases, the J end by 8 bases, with 12 bases between. CDR1 and CDR2 from the germline V gene are SGHRS and YFSETQ. This CDR3 comprises 12 residues. DNA for the CDR3: TGCGCCAGCAGCCAAGAGGGCGGAGAAGCTTTCTTT. It specifies CASSQEGGEAFF.

This chain uses TRBV12-3 or TRBV12-4 with TRBJ1-5; 7 positions match TRBD1. V lost 6 bases and J lost 5; bases outside the gene matches: 4. The length of the CDR3 is 13 residues. The CDR3 DNA sequence: TGTGCCAGCAGCCATACAGGGGATCAGCCCCAGCATTTT. Translation: CASSHTGDQPQHF.

The J gene is TRBJ1-6, the V gene TRBV7-2, with a weak D call TRBD1 (6 bases). Germline CDR1 reads SGHTA; CDR2 reads FQGNSA. The germline V and J ends were trimmed by 0 bases and 6 bases, with 12 bases remaining between them. CDR3 length: 16 amino acids. The CDR3 sequence: CASSLAGAAGNSPLHF. The CDR3 nucleotides are TGTGCCAGCAGCTTAGCGGGGGCGGCGGGTAATTCACCCCTCCACTTT.

The chain carries TRBV5-4 and TRBJ1-2; TRBD1 might be the D (6 bases). V was shortened by 3 bases and J by 2 bases, with 11 bases between the two germline ends. CDR1 and CDR2 (germline): SGHNT, YYREEE (reference sequence). CDR3 size: 14 residues. CDR3 amino acids: CASSSGTLNYGYTF. The CDR3 bases are TGTGCCAGCAGCTCGGGGACATTGAACTATGGCTACACCTTC.

The chain is built from TRBV11-2 and TRBJ2-1; 10 nucleotides agree with TRBD2. This CDR3 has 16 residues. V was clipped by 5 bases and J by 4 bases; unmatched bases: 8. Germline CDR1 is SGHAT and CDR2 is FQNNGV. In DNA form, the CDR3 reads TGTGCCAGCAGCCCAGGCAGCGGGGGGGCTTACAATGAGCAGTTCTTC. Translating gives CASSPGSGGAYNEQFF.